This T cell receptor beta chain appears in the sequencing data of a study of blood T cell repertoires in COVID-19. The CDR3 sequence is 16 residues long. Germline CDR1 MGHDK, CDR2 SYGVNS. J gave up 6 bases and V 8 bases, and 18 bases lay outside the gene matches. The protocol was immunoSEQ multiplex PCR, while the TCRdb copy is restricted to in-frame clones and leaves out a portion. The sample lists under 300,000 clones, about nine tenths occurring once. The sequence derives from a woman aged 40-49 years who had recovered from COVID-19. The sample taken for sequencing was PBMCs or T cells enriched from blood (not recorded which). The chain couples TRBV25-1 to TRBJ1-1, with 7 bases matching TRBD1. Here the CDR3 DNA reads TGTGCCAGCTCCGGTTCGAGTACCTGGGACAGCCCTGAAGCTTTCTTT. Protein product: CASSGSSTWDSPEAFF.